This TCR beta chain came from a study of cytomegalovirus exposure and HLA in healthy donors. Only one count was recorded for this clone. Everyone who donated was a healthy bone marrow donor. Primers for the PCR totalled 60 Vbeta and 13 Jbeta. The table came from immunoSEQ multiplex PCR; TCRdb's copy has only in-frame clones and leaves some out. The data hold some 180,000 clones, with around three quarters observed a single time. Trimming removed 2 bases at V and 2 bases at J, with 10 bases between. The CDR3 contains 16 residues. The germline V gene has CDR1 MGHRA and CDR2 YSYEKL. This sequence originates from a woman in her thirties in good health and CMV-seropositive. The specimen was PBMCs. The genes are TRBV4-1 and TRBJ1-6; TRBD1 might be the D (6 bases). The CDR3 DNA sequence: TGCGCCAGCAGCCAACCTGACAGGACCTATAATTCACCCCTCCACTTT. Protein: CASSQPDRTYNSPLHF.